Presented here are 3 T cell receptor beta chains from one specimen sequenced in a study of cytomegalovirus exposure and HLA in healthy donors. TCRdb's copy holds only in-frame clones and misses some; the assay was immunoSEQ multiplex PCR. The profile shows 300,000 or so clones, 88% of them singletons. The sequenced material came from PBMCs. Every receptor here comes from a man aged 25 to 40 in good health and CMV-seronegative.

V is TRBV5-4 and J is TRBJ1-1, with D possibly being TRBD1 (6 bases). CDR3 size: 13 residues. Germline V lookup: CDR1 SGHNT, CDR2 YYREEE (reference sequence). Deletions cut 3 bases from V and 1 base from J, with 7 bases between. The CDR3 bases are TGTGCCAGCAGCTGGACAGCGAACACTGAAGCTTTCTTT. It codes for CASSWTANTEAFF.

This clone is a singleton in its sample. The chain carries TRBV27 and TRBJ2-1; D is unclear. Germline CDR1 MNHEY, CDR2 SMNVEV (reference sequence). The V end was cut by 5 bases, the J end by 4 bases, with 15 bases between. The CDR3 consists of 15 residues. CDR3 sequence: CASSPWAREYNEQFF. The CDR3 bases are TGTGCCAGCAGTCCCTGGGCCCGCGAATACAATGAGCAGTTCTTC.

The rearrangement joins TRBV7-2 to TRBJ2-7; the D gene is possibly TRBD1 (5 bases). The CDR3 is made up of 14 amino acids. Looked up from germline, CDR1 is SGHTA and CDR2 is FQGNSA. V lost 3 bases, J lost 3 bases, and 12 bases lay in between. The DNA for the CDR3 is TGTGCCAGCAGCTTGACACAGGACAACTACGAGCAGTACTTC. This gives the protein CASSLTQDNYEQYF.